A selection of T cell receptor beta chains follows, all from one sample in a study of blood T cell repertoires in COVID-19. Repertoires were generated with immunoSEQ multiplex PCR, while TCRdb's copy carries only in-frame clones and drops some. This sample has 150,000 to 200,000 clones, with about nine tenths found just once. Sequenced: peripheral blood. These receptors were taken from a woman aged 50 to 60 with acute or convalescent COVID-19. Both conserved end residues are part of each CDR3. D genes are given only for firm matches. For some rows the clone size is stated as once, few or many, or as a class when expanded; others skip it.

d_call,v_call,j_call,clone_size,cdr3_length,cdr3_nt,cdr3_aa
NA,TRBV27,TRBJ1-4,NA,14,TGTGCCAGCAGTCCCCATGGGGCAGGTGAAAAACTGTTTTTT,CASSPHGAGEKLFF
TRBD2,TRBV9,TRBJ2-3,once,14,TGTGCCAGCAGCCCAAGCGGGGGGCCAGATACGCAGTATTTT,CASSPSGGPDTQYF
NA,TRBV30,TRBJ1-1,NA,15,TGTGCCTGGAGTGTACTTCCAGGCTTTAGCACTGAAGCTTTCTTT,CAWSVLPGFSTEAFF
TRBD2,TRBV19,TRBJ2-2,NA,16,TGTGCCAGCGCCCTAGCGGGGGGGCCCGGGAGCGGGGAGCTGTTTTTT,CASALAGGPGSGELFF
TRBD1,TRBV5-1,TRBJ1-3,NA,12,TGCGCCAGCAGCTCGACAGGGGACACCATATATTTT,CASSSTGDTIYF
NA,TRBV7-9,TRBJ1-1,NA,15,TGTGCCAGCAGCGATTATACGAGGGAAGCCACTGAAGCTTTCTTT,CASSDYTREATEAFF
NA,TRBV10-3,TRBJ2-1,few,16,TGTGCCATCAGTGGACGACTGGCTGACTCCTACAATGAGCAGTTCTTC,CAISGRLADSYNEQFF
TRBD1,TRBV19,TRBJ1-1,NA,14,TGTGCCAGTAGTGTACAGGGGAGGAACACTGAAGCTTTCTTT,CASSVQGRNTEAFF
TRBD2,TRBV19,TRBJ2-7,NA,16,TGTGCCAGTAGCCCGTCCCGGACTAGCGGGAGTTACGAGCAGTACTTC,CASSPSRTSGSYEQYF
TRBD2,TRBV10-2,TRBJ2-3,NA,17,TGCGCCAGCAGCGACCGTGGAGTAGCGGGGGGACTTAATACGCAGTATTTT,CASSDRGVAGGLNTQYF
NA,TRBV7-2,TRBJ2-5,NA,13,TGTGCCAGTATTCCCGGGAACCAAGAGACCCAGTACTTC,CASIPGNQETQYF
NA,TRBV7-9,TRBJ1-4,once,14,TGTGCCAGCAGCCCCTCGGGGACTAATGAAAAACTGTTTTTT,CASSPSGTNEKLFF
NA,TRBV30,TRBJ2-5,NA,15,TGTGCCTGGAGTGTGATGGCGGGGAGAGGAGAGACCCAGTACTTC,CAWSVMAGRGETQYF
TRBD1,TRBV27,TRBJ1-1,NA,14,TGTGCCAGCAGTTTTACAGGGGACACCACTGAAGCTTTCTTT,CASSFTGDTTEAFF